The present entry profiles one T cell receptor beta chain with its context. This record belongs to a study of control samples from healthy donors and cancer patients. Germline V gives CDR1 SGHDN, CDR2 FVKESK. The CDR3 runs to 15 residues. The V gene lost 0 bases and the J gene lost 4 bases, with 12 bases spanning the gap. Sequenced by immunoSEQ multiplex PCR; TCRdb stores in-frame clones only, minus some. The data show about 83,000 clones, with around 92% seen just once and 15% to 18% held by the top ten. Source material: blood. The J gene is TRBJ1-2, the V gene TRBV14, with D hard to call. The sequence came from a man younger than 45 in good health. CDR3 sequence (DNA): TGTGCCAGCAGCCAAGATAGCCAGAAGTCCTATGGCTACACCTTC. As protein: CASSQDSQKSYGYTF. Filled out from reference TRBV14 and TRBJ1-2, the complete variable domain reads EAGVTQFPSHSVIEKGQTVTLRCDPISGHDNLYWYRRVMGKEIKFLLHFVKESKQDESGMPNNRFLAERTGGTYSTLKVQPAELEDSGVYFCASSQDSQKSYGYTFGSGTRLTVV.